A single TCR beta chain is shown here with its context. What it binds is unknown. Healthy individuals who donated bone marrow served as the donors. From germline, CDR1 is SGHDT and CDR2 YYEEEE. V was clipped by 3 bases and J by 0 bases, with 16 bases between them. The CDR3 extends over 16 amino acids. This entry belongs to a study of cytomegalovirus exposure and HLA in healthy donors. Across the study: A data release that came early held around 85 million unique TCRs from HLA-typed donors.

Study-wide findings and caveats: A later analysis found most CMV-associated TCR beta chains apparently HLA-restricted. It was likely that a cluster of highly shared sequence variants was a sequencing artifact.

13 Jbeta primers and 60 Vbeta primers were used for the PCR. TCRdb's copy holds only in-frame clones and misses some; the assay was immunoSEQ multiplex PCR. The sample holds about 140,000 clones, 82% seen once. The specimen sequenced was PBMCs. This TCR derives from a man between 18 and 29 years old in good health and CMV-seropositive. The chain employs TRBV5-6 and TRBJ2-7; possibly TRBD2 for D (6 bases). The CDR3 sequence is CASSSPNGGSSYEQYF. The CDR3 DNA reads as TGTGCCAGCAGCTCCCCGAATGGGGGGAGCTCCTACGAGCAGTACTTC.